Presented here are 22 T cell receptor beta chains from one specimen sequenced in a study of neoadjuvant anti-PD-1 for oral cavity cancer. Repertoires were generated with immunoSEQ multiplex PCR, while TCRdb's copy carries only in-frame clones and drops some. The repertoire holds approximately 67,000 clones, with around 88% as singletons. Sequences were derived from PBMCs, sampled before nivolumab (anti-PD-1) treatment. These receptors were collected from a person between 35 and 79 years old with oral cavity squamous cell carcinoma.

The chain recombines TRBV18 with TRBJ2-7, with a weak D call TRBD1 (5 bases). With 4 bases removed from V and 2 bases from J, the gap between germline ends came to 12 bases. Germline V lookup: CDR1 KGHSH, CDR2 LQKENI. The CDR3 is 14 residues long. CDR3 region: CASSRTGRAYEQYF. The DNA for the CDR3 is TGTGCCAGCTCACGAACAGGTAGGGCCTACGAGCAGTACTTC.

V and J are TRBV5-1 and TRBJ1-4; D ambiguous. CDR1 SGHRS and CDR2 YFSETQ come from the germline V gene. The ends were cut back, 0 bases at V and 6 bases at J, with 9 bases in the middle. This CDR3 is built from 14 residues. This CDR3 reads CASSLVPKDEKLFF. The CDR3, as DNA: TGCGCCAGCAGCTTGGTACCTAAAGATGAAAAACTGTTTTTT.

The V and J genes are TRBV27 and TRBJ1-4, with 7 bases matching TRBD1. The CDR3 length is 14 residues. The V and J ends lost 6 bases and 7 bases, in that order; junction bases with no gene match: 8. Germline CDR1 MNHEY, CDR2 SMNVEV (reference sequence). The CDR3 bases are TGTGCCAGCAGGCCAGGGGGGCGATTTGAAAAACTGTTTTTT. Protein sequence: CASRPGGRFEKLFF.

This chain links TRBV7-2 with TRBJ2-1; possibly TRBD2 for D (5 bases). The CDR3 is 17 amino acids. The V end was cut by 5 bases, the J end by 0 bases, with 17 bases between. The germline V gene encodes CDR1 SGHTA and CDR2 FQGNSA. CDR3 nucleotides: TGTGCCAGCAGCCCCAGAGGGTTGCTCCTCTCCTACAATGAGCAGTTCTTC. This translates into CASSPRGLLLSYNEQFF.

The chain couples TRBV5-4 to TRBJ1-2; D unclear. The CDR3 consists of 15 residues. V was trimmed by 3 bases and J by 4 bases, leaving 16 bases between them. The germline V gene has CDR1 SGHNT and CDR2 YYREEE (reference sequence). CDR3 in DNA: TGTGCCAGCAGCTCCCCTCGTCTCCGGGCCTATGGCTACACCTTC. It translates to CASSSPRLRAYGYTF.

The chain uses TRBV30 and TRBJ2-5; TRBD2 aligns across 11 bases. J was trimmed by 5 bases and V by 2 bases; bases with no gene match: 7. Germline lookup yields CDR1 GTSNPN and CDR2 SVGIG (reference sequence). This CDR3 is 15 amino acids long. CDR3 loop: CAWSLAGGSWETQYF. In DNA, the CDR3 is TGTGCCTGGAGTTTAGCGGGGGGGTCGTGGGAGACCCAGTACTTC.

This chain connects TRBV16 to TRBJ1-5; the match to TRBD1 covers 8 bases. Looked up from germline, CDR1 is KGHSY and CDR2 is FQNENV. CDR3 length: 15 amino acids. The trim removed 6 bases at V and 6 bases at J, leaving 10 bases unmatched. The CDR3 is CASSSGTGFGQPQHF. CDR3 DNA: TGTGCCAGCAGTTCCGGGACAGGCTTCGGTCAGCCCCAGCATTTT.

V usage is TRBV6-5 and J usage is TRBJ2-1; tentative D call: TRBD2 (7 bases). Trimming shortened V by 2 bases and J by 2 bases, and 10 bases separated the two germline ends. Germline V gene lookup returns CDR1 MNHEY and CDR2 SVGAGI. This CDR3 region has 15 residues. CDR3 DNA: TGTGCCAGCAGTTACCGGGGGGCCCCCTACAATGAGCAGTTCTTC. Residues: CASSYRGAPYNEQFF.

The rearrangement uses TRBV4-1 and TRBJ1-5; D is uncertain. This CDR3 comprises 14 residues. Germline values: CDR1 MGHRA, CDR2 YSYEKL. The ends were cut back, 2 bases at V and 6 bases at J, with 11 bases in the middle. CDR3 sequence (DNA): TGCGCCAGCAGCCAACTCTTTAGGGTTCAGCCCCAGCATTTT. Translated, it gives CASSQLFRVQPQHF.

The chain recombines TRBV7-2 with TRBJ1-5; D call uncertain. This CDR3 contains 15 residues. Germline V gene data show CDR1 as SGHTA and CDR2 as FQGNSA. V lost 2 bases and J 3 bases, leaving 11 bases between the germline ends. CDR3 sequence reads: CASSLNRAPNQPQHF. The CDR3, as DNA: TGTGCCAGCAGCTTAAATCGGGCCCCCAATCAGCCCCAGCATTTT.

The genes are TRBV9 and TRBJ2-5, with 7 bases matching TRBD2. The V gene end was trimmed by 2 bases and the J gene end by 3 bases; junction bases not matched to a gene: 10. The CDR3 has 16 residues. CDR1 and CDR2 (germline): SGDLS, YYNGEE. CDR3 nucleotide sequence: TGTGCCAGCAGCGTCAGCTCGGGAGGAGGGGAAGAGACCCAGTACTTC. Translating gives CASSVSSGGGEETQYF.

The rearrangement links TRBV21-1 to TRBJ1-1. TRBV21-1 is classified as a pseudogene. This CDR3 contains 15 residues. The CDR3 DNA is TGTGCCAGCAGTGACGGAATAGCAATTCGCACTGAAGCTTTCTTT. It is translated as CASSDGIAIRTEAFF.

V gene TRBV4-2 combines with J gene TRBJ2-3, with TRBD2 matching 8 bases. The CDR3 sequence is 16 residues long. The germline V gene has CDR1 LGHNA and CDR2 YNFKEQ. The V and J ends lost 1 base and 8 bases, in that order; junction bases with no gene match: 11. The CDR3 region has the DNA TGTGCCAGCAGCCAAGTACAGGGCGGGGGGTCGGGTACGCAGTATTTT. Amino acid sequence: CASSQVQGGGSGTQYF.

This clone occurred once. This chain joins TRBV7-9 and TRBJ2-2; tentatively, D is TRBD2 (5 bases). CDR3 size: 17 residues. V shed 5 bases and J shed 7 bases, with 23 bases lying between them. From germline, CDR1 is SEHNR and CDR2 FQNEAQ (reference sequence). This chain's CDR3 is CASSPWVGVSGFGELFF. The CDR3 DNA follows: TGTGCCAGCAGCCCCTGGGTCGGGGTCAGCGGTTTCGGGGAGCTGTTTTTT. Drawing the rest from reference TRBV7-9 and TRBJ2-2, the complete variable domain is DTGVSQNPRHKITKRGQNVTFRCDPISEHNRLYWYRQTLGQGPEFLTYFQNEAQLEKSRLLSDRFSAERPKGSFSTLEIQRTEQGDSAMYLCASSPWVGVSGFGELFFGEGSRLTVL.

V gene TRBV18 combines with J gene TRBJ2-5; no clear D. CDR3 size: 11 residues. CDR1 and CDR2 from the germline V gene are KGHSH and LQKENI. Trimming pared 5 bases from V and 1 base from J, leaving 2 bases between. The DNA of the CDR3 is TGTGCCAGCTCAGCCCAAGAGACCCAGTACTTC. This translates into CASSAQETQYF.

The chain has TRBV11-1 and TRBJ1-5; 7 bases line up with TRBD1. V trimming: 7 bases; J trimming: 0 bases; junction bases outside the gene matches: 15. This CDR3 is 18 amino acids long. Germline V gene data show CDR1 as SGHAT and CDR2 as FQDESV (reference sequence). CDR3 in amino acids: CASINPGQANYSNQPQHF. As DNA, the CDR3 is TGTGCCAGCATCAATCCCGGACAGGCGAACTATAGCAATCAGCCCCAGCATTTT.

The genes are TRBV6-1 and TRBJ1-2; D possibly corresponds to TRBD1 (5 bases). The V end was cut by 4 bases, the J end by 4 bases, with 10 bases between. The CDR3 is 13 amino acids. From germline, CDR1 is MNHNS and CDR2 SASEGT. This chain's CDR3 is CASSGQISYGYTF. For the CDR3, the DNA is TGTGCCAGCAGTGGACAGATCTCCTATGGCTACACCTTC.

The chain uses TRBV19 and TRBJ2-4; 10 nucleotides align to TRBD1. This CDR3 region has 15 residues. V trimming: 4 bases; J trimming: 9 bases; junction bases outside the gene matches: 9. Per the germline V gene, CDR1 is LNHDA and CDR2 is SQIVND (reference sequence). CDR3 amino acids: CASSSTGTGVAIQYF. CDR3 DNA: TGTGCCAGTAGTAGTACCGGGACAGGGGTCGCCATTCAGTACTTC.

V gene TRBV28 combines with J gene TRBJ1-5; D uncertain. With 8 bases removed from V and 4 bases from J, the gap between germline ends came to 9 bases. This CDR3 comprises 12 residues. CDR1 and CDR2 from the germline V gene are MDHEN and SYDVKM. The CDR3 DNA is TGTGCCAGCGGGGAGGGAAATCAGCCCCAGCATTTT. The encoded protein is CASGEGNQPQHF.

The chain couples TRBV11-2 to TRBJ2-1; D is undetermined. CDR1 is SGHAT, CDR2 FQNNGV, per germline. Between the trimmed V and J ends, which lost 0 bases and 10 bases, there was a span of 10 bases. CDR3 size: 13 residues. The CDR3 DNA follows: TGTGCCAGCAGCTTAGAGGTGCGATACGAGCAGTTCTTC. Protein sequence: CASSLEVRYEQFF.

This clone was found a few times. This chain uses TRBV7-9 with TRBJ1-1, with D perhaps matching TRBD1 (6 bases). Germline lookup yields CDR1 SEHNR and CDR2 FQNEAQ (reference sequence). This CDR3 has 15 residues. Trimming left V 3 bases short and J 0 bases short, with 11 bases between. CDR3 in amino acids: CASSFPGHLNTEAFF. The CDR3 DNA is TGTGCCAGCAGCTTTCCGGGACACCTGAACACTGAAGCTTTCTTT.

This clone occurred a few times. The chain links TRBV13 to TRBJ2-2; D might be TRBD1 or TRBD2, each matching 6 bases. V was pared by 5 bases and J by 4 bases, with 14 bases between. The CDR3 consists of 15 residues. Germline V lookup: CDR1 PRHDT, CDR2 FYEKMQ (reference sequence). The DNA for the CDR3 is TGTGCCAGCAGCCAAAGGGGGGAGCCCACCGGGGAGCTGTTTTTT. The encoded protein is CASSQRGEPTGELFF.